The subject of this entry is one T cell receptor beta chain. What it recognizes is unknown. The data derive from a study of cytomegalovirus exposure and HLA in healthy donors. The CDR3 is made up of 17 amino acids. Trimming removed 0 bases at V and 2 bases at J, with 16 bases between. Germline CDR1 KGHSH, CDR2 LQKENI. Study-level results: In vitro checks showed that a few CMV-associated chains really do target CMV antigens. High specificity and sensitivity for cytomegalovirus status were reported for the classifier.

Measured with immunoSEQ multiplex PCR; TCRdb has only the in-frame clones, and not every one. The sample records about 360,000 clones, 86% being singletons. This TCR derives from a woman aged 18-29 years in good health and CMV-seronegative. The V call is TRBV18, the J call TRBJ2-5, with D possibly matching TRBD1 (5 bases). The sample comprised PBMCs. This CDR3 is CASSPPGKGKEQETQYF. CDR3 nucleotides: TGTGCCAGCTCACCACCGGGGAAGGGGAAGGAACAAGAGACCCAGTACTTC.